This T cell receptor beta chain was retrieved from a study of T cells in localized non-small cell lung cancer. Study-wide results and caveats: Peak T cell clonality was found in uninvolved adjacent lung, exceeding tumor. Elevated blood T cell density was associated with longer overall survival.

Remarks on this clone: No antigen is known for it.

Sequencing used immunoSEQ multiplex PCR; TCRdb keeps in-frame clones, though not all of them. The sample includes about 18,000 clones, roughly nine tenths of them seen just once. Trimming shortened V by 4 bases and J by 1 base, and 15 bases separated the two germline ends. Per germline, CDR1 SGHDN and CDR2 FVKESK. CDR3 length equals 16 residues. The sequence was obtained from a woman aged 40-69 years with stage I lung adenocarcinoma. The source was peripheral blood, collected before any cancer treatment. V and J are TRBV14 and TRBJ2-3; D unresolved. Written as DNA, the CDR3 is TGTGCCAGCAGCCCGGGTCGGGTAGCCGGCACAGATACGCAGTATTTT. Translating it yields CASSPGRVAGTDTQYF.